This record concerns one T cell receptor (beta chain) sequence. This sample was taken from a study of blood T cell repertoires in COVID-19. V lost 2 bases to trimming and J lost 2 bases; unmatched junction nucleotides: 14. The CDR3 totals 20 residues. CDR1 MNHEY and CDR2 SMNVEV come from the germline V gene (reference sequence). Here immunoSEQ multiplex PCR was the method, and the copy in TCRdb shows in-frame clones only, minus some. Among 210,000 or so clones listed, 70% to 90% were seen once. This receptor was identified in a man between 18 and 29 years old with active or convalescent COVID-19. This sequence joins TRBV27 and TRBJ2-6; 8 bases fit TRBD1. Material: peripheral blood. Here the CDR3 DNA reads TGTGCCAGCAGTTTAATGGCAGGGGGCGTTTTGGGGGCTGGGGCCAACGTCCTGACTTTC. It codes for CASSLMAGGVLGAGANVLTF.